These T cell receptor beta chains were read from a single sample in a study of T cell responses to AZD1222 COVID-19 vaccine. Clones were sequenced by immunoSEQ multiplex PCR, and TCRdb holds only the in-frame ones, with some missing. The sample has under 200,000 clones, 85% to 90% seen once. The sequencing used peripheral blood, collected 28 days after the second AZD1222 dose. The receptors come from an adult who received the AZD1222 COVID-19 vaccine. CDR3s include the opening cysteine and the closing phenylalanine or tryptophan. The D gene is left open where the match is weak.

cdr3_nt: TGTGCCAGCTCCATCTCCGGGACAGGGGGAGAAAAACTGTTTTTT
cdr3_aa: CASSISGTGGEKLFF
d_call: TRBD1
v_call: TRBV18
j_call: TRBJ1-4

cdr3_nt: TGTGCCAGCAGCTTGGCGCAGGGAGTGAACACTGAAGCTTTCTTT
cdr3_aa: CASSLAQGVNTEAFF
d_call: -
v_call: TRBV5-4
j_call: TRBJ1-1

cdr3_nt: TGCGCCAGCAGCCAAGTGCGGGGTGGCCCGGCCGGCTACACCTTC
cdr3_aa: CASSQVRGGPAGYTF
d_call: -
v_call: TRBV4-3
j_call: TRBJ1-2

cdr3_nt: TGTGCCAGCAGCTTAGACAGGGGCGGCGAGCAGTACTTC
cdr3_aa: CASSLDRGGEQYF
d_call: TRBD1
v_call: TRBV7-8
j_call: TRBJ2-7

cdr3_nt: TGTGCCAGCAGCCAGACTAGCGGGAGGGCCTATGAGCAGTTCTTC
cdr3_aa: CASSQTSGRAYEQFF
d_call: TRBD2
v_call: TRBV11-2
j_call: TRBJ2-1

cdr3_nt: TGTGCCAGCAGCCCCCGACTAGCGGGGGACACAGATACGCAGTATTTT
cdr3_aa: CASSPRLAGDTDTQYF
d_call: TRBD2
v_call: TRBV7-2
j_call: TRBJ2-3

cdr3_nt: TGCGCCAGCAGCCAAGTATTCGCGGGAGCCTATGAGCAGTTCTTC
cdr3_aa: CASSQVFAGAYEQFF
d_call: TRBD2
v_call: TRBV4-1
j_call: TRBJ2-1

cdr3_nt: TGTGCCAGTAGTCAACTAGCGGGAGGAATCGGGGAGCTGTTTTTT
cdr3_aa: CASSQLAGGIGELFF
d_call: TRBD2
v_call: TRBV19
j_call: TRBJ2-2

cdr3_nt: TGTGCCAGCAGCCGCGGGGGCACCGGACAGACCTACGAGCAGTACTTC
cdr3_aa: CASSRGGTGQTYEQYF
d_call: -
v_call: TRBV5-4
j_call: TRBJ2-7

cdr3_nt: TGCGCCAGCACCAGGGACACCTTGAACACTGAAGCTTTCTTT
cdr3_aa: CASTRDTLNTEAFF
d_call: -
v_call: TRBV5-1
j_call: TRBJ1-1

cdr3_nt: TGTGCCACCAGTGATACCAGGGCTACAGCCAAAAACATTCAGTACTTC
cdr3_aa: CATSDTRATAKNIQYF
d_call: -
v_call: TRBV24-1
j_call: TRBJ2-4

cdr3_nt: TGTGCCAGCAGTTTATCCGCCAGGCGGGATGAAGCTTTCTTT
cdr3_aa: CASSLSARRDEAFF
d_call: -
v_call: TRBV6-5
j_call: TRBJ1-1

cdr3_nt: TGTGCCAGTACCCCGACAGGGGAGGGTGGCTACACCTTC
cdr3_aa: CASTPTGEGGYTF
d_call: TRBD1
v_call: TRBV19
j_call: TRBJ1-2